This T cell receptor (beta chain) was profiled in a study of T cells in Graves' hyperthyroidism and ophthalmopathy. V shed 7 bases, J shed 5 bases, and the junction held 9 bases outside the gene matches. The CDR3 loop spans 14 amino acids. RNA transcripts were the template for amplifying TCR beta CDR3 regions. A first-round RT-PCR of the TCR CDR3 used the HTBI primer set. MiXCR, run by TCRdb on the multiplex PCR reads, gives a single entry per CDR3 protein. The table lists 96,000 or so distinct CDR3 sequences, roughly half of them singletons. The chain uses TRBV5-7 and TRBJ1-1; 9 bases are a match to TRBD1. TRBV5-7 is marked as an open reading frame, function uncertain. This sequence was found in a woman between 35 and 50 years old with Graves' hyperthyroidism. The sequenced sample consisted of blood. This chain's CDR3 is CASAERDRATEAFF. CDR3 DNA: TGTGCCAGCGCTGAACGGGACAGGGCAACTGAAGCTTTCTTT.